The sequence of this T cell receptor beta chain was determined in a study of response to subunit inactivated influenza vaccine. The CDR3 has 16 residues. The ends were cut back, 5 bases at V and 7 bases at J, with 21 bases in the middle. Germline V gene lookup returns CDR1 SEHNR and CDR2 FQNEAQ (reference sequence). One entry per CDR3 protein, called by TCRdb with MiXCR from the RT-PCR reads. The data show under 800,000 distinct CDR3 sequences, roughly 14% seen once. J is TRBJ1-5 and V is TRBV7-9, with D perhaps TRBD1 (6 bases). The TCR sequence derives from a man aged 50 or older who received an inactivated influenza vaccine. The specimen comprised PBMCs from blood, sampled 14 to 15 days before vaccination. The CDR3 nucleotides are TGTGCCAGCAGCCCGGGAAGGACAGTCGAAAACCAGCCCCAGCATTTT. It specifies CASSPGRTVENQPQHF.